The 7 T cell receptor beta chains presented below share a single source sample, sequenced in a study of OX40 agonist ivuxolimab in advanced cancers. Measured with immunoSEQ multiplex PCR; TCRdb has only the in-frame clones, and not every one. This table has approximately 89,000 clones, around 86% appearing once. The material was CD4+ or CD8+ T cells sorted from blood, obtained in a trial of the OX40 agonist ivuxolimab. These receptors all come from an adult with an advanced solid tumor such as melanoma, head and neck, liver or kidney cancer.

The chain is built from TRBV10-1 and TRBJ2-1; TRBD2 aligns across 9 bases. Germline-derived CDR1 and CDR2 are WNHNN and SYGVQD (reference sequence). The trim removed 4 bases at V and 2 bases at J, leaving 6 bases unmatched. The CDR3 consists of 16 residues. The CDR3 DNA reads TGCGCCAGCAGTGCGGCTAGCGGGGATACCTACAATGAGCAGTTCTTC. This encodes CASSAASGDTYNEQFF.

The V gene is TRBV6-1, the J gene TRBJ1-2, with TRBD1 matching over 7 bases. The CDR3 has 15 amino acids. The germline V gene has CDR1 MNHNS and CDR2 SASEGT. V shed 1 base, J shed 0 bases, and the junction held 2 bases outside the gene matches. The CDR3 region has the DNA TGTGCCAGCAGTGAAGAAGGGGGCCCTAACTATGGCTACACCTTC. Translating it yields CASSEEGGPNYGYTF.

The chain joins TRBV7-9 to TRBJ2-2, with D unclear. This CDR3 region has 14 residues. The V end lost 2 bases, the J end lost 3 bases, and 7 bases lay between the germline ends. Germline V lookup: CDR1 SEHNR, CDR2 FQNEAQ (reference sequence). The CDR3 is CASSLTVDTGELFF. CDR3 coding DNA: TGTGCCAGCAGCTTAACGGTGGACACCGGGGAGCTGTTTTTT.

This chain joins TRBV28 and TRBJ2-7, with 9 bases that match TRBD1. This CDR3 is 15 amino acids long. Germline CDR1 is MDHEN and CDR2 is SYDVKM. With 5 bases clipped from V and 4 bases from J, the junction kept 9 bases outside the gene matches. The CDR3 DNA sequence: TGTGCCAGCAGTCCGGCCCGGGACAGGGCTTACGAGCAGTACTTC. It is translated as CASSPARDRAYEQYF.

This clone was detected once. This chain connects TRBV6-6 to TRBJ1-6, with 7 bases that match TRBD1. The CDR3 is 15 residues long. With 2 bases clipped from V and 7 bases from J, the junction kept 5 bases outside the gene matches. Germline lookup yields CDR1 MNHNY and CDR2 SVGAGI (reference sequence). The CDR3 sequence is CASSYETGFNSPLHF. Written as DNA, the CDR3 is TGTGCCAGCAGTTACGAGACAGGGTTCAATTCACCCCTCCACTTT.

J is TRBJ1-6 and V is TRBV7-2; 8 bases agree with TRBD1. The V and J ends lost 4 bases and 9 bases, in that order; junction bases with no gene match: 5. The CDR3 runs to 14 residues. CDR1 SGHTA and CDR2 FQGNSA come from the germline V gene. Here the CDR3 reads CASSSTGAISPLHF. CDR3 in DNA: TGTGCCAGCAGCTCGACAGGGGCTATTTCACCCCTCCACTTT.

This chain joins TRBV30 and TRBJ1-2, with D unclear. Per the germline V gene, CDR1 is GTSNPN and CDR2 is SVGIG (reference sequence). This CDR3 comprises 14 residues. The ends were cut back, 3 bases at V and 4 bases at J, with 15 bases in the middle. The CDR3, as DNA: TGTGCCTGGAGCCACTCCGGGGAGGCCTATGGCTACACCTTC. Protein: CAWSHSGEAYGYTF.